The clone carrying this TCR beta chain was counted between two and nine times. The authors reverse transcribed roughly 0.5 to 1 ug RNA with random hexamers. A single record per CDR3 protein comes from TCRdb applying MiXCR to the immunoSEQ multiplex PCR reads. The table shows approximately 300,000 distinct CDR3 sequences, with roughly 85% occurring only once. Trimming pared 2 bases from V and 2 bases from J, leaving 13 bases between. This CDR3 has 16 residues. Germline CDR1 and CDR2: SEHNR and FQNEAQ (reference sequence). The data stem from a study of CD8 T cells in Susac syndrome. The V and J genes are TRBV7-9 and TRBJ2-1; TRBD1 is a possible D gene (5 bases). Sample: CD8+ T cells from PBMCs. The sequence came from a human donor with multiple sclerosis. CDR3 in amino acids: CASSLLGRATYNEQFF. The CDR3 nucleotides read TGTGCCAGCAGCTTACTAGGCAGGGCAACCTACAATGAGCAGTTCTTC.